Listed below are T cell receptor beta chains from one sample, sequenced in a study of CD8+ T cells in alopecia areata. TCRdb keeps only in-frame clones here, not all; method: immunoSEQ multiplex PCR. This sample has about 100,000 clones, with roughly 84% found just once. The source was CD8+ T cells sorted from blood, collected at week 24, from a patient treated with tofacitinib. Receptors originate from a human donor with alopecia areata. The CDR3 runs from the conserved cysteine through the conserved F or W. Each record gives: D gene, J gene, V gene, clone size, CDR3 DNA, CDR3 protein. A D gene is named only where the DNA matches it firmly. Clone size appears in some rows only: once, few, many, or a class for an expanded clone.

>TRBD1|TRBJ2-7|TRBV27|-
TGTGCCAGCAGTCTGGCCGGGACAGAACCCTACGAGCAGTACTTC
CASSLAGTEPYEQYF
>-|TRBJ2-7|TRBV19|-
TGTGCCAGTAGTATGTGGGGGACCTACGAGCAGTACTTC
CASSMWGTYEQYF
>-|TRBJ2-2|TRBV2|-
TGTGCCAGCAGCCTAGGTGGCACTAACACCGGGGAGCTGTTTTTT
CASSLGGTNTGELFF
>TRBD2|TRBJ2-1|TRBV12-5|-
TGTGCTAGTGGTTTCACAACTAGCGGGGGGGCCGATTTTGACAATGAGCAGTTCTTC
CASGFTTSGGADFDNEQFF
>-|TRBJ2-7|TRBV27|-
TGTGCCAGCATGGGGTTTACGGGTGAGCAGTACTTC
CASMGFTGEQYF
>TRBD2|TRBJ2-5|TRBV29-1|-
TGCAGCGTTGAAACTCTAGCGGAGATACACCAAGAGACCCAGTACTTC
CSVETLAEIHQETQYF
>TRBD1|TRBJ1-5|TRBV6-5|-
TGTGCCAGCAGAGCAGGGGGCTCGCGGCAGCCCCAGCATTTT
CASRAGGSRQPQHF
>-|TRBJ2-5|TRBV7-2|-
TGTGCCAGCGTAACAGGGAACCAAGAGACCCAGTACTTC
CASVTGNQETQYF
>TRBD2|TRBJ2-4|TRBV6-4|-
TGTGCCAGCCCCGGGACTAGCGGGGGGCCAAGACTAGCCAAAAACATTCAGTACTTC
CASPGTSGGPRLAKNIQYF
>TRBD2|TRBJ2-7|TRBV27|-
TGTGCCAGCAGTCCCCTAGCGGGGGCCTACGAGCAGTACTTC
CASSPLAGAYEQYF
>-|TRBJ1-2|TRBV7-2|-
TGTGCCAGCAGCTTCACGGTTAACTATGGCTACACCTTC
CASSFTVNYGYTF
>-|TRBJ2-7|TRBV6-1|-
TGTGCCAGCAGTCTTGACAGATACCCTCCCTACGAGCAGTACTTC
CASSLDRYPPYEQYF
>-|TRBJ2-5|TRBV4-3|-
TGCGCCAGCAGCCAAACAGGGAGCCTGAGTGTGGAGACCCAGTACTTC
CASSQTGSLSVETQYF
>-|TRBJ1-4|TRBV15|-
TGTGCCACCAGCAGAGGGGAAGGTCGAGCAACTAATGAAAAACTGTTTTTT
CATSRGEGRATNEKLFF
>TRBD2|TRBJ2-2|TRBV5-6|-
TGTGCCAGCAGCCGTACTTTAGCGGGGGACCTGAACACCGGGGAGCTGTTTTTT
CASSRTLAGDLNTGELFF
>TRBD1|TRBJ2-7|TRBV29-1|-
TGCAGCGTCGTATTTCGGGACAGGGCTTACGAGCAGTACTTC
CSVVFRDRAYEQYF
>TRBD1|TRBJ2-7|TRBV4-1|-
TGCGCCAGCAGCCCGAGGGACAGACCTACCCCCGAGGATCACGAGCAGTACTTC
CASSPRDRPTPEDHEQYF
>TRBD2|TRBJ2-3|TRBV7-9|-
TGTGCCAGCAGCCCCGCTTACGGGGGGGCCGTGGCAGATACGCAGTATTTT
CASSPAYGGAVADTQYF
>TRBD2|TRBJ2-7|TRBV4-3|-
TGCGCCAGCAGCCAAGACAGCGGGGGGGCCACCTACGAGCAGTACTTC
CASSQDSGGATYEQYF
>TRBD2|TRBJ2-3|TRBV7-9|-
TGTGCCAGCAGCCCTACTAGCGAGCGCACAGATACGCAGTATTTT
CASSPTSERTDTQYF
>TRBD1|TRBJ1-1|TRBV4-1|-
TGCGCCAGCAGCCAAGATACCGACAGGGACACTGAAGCTTTCTTT
CASSQDTDRDTEAFF
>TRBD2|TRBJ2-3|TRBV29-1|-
TGCAGCACCACATCGACTAGCGCGAGACTCACAGATACGCAGTATTTT
CSTTSTSARLTDTQYF
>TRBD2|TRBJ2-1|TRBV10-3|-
TGTGCCATCAGTGATCCGGGACTAGCGGGGGGCCCTGAGCAGTTCTTC
CAISDPGLAGGPEQFF
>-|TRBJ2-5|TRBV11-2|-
TGTGCCAGCAGCTTGATCGGGACAAACTTGGGAGAGACCCAGTACTTC
CASSLIGTNLGETQYF
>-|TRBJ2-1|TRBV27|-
TGTGCCAGCAGTCATAACGTAGGGGGCAATGAGCAGTTCTTC
CASSHNVGGNEQFF
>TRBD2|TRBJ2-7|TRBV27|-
TGTGCCAGCAGTCTACTCCGTAGCGGGGAGCCCAACTACGAGCAGTACTTC
CASSLLRSGEPNYEQYF
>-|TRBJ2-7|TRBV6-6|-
TGTGCCAGCGAGGGGGTACTAGAGGGCTACGAGCAGTACTTC
CASEGVLEGYEQYF
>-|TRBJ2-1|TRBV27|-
TGTGCCAGCAGCATCCGGGACGGAGCCTACAATGAGCAGTTCTTC
CASSIRDGAYNEQFF
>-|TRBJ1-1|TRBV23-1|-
TGCGCCAGCAGTCAATTCTCCAGAAGGAGCACTGAAGCTTTCTTT
CASSQFSRRSTEAFF
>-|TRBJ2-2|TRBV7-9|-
TGTGCCAGCAGCTTAAGCCTGGCCGGGCCCACAGCGAACACCGGGGAGCTGTTTTTT
CASSLSLAGPTANTGELFF
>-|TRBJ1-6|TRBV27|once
TGTGCCAGCAGGAAATACGCTGCCTCCTATAATTCACCCCTCCACTTT
CASRKYAASYNSPLHF
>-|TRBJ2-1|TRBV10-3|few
TGTGCCATCAGTGAGGCAGACGCCCCGCGACTTCAGTTCTTC
CAISEADAPRLQFF
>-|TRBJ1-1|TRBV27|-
TGTGCCAGCAGTACGAAAGCAGGAGGAGTTGAAGCTTTCTTT
CASSTKAGGVEAFF
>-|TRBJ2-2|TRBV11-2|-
TGTGCCAGCAGCTTAAAGACTGACGGCGGGGCTCCCACCGGGGAGCTGTTTTTT
CASSLKTDGGAPTGELFF
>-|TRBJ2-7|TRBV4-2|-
TGTGCCAGCAGCCAAGTGACCTACGAGCAGTACTTC
CASSQVTYEQYF
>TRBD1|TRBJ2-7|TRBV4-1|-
TGCGCCAGCAGCCAATATACAGGGGACCTCCCCGGCGAGCAGTACTTC
CASSQYTGDLPGEQYF
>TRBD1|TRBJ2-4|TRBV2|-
TGTGCCAGCAGTGAGAGGACAGGTCCATGGACCAAAAACATTCAGTACTTC
CASSERTGPWTKNIQYF
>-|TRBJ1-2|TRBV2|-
TGTGCCAGCACCGGGTCCCCTTATGGCTACACCTTC
CASTGSPYGYTF
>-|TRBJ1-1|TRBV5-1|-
TGCGCCAGCAGCTTGGGGGTGAACACTGAAGCTTTCTTT
CASSLGVNTEAFF
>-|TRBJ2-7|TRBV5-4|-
TGTGCCAGCAGCTTGGCCGTCAGCACCGAGCAGTACTTC
CASSLAVSTEQYF
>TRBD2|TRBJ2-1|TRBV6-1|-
TGTGCCAGCAGTGAAGCGGGGGGGTTGGGCTACAATGAGCAGTTCTTC
CASSEAGGLGYNEQFF
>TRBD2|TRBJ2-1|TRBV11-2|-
TGTGCCAGCAGCTCCCCCCTTCTAGCGGGGGGGCGGTCCTACAATGAGCAGTTCTTC
CASSSPLLAGGRSYNEQFF
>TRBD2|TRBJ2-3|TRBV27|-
TGTGCCAGCAGTTTACTAGCGGGGAGCACAGATACGCAGTATTTT
CASSLLAGSTDTQYF
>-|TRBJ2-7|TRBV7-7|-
TGTGCCAGCAGCTACAGGGTTGGGGAGCAGTACTTC
CASSYRVGEQYF